This TCR beta chain appears in the sequencing data of a study of regulatory T cells in long-lasting Graves disease. Whole-study results and caveats: Public clonotype sharing was higher in persistent than newly diagnosed patients. Relative to newly diagnosed Graves' patients, persistent ones had lower TCR diversity. TRBV28 was favored in persistent disease, as were TRBJ1-2 and TRBJ2-5.

Time point: persistent/refractory GD, antithyroid drugs over 5 years with positive TRAb. PBMC-extracted RNA yielded the TCR library. The authors built TCR beta libraries using iRepertoire HTBI primers and Arm-PCR of CDR3 regions. In the original processing: The study identified roughly 59 TRBV and approximately 15 TRBJ segments across samples. TCRdb reprocessed the multiplex PCR reads with MiXCR, giving one entry per CDR3 protein. In this record, the V and J calls reflect TCRdb's handling and not the investigators' own analysis. Among under 450,000 distinct CDR3 sequences listed, about 25% were seen once. Germline values: CDR1 SNHLY, CDR2 FYNNEI. The CDR3 has 15 amino acids. Regarding this clonotype: Its antigen is as yet unknown. Since a much larger clone is just one base distant, this may be a read error.

V is TRBV2 and J is TRBJ1-5; no clear D. Material: peripheral blood mononuclear cells (PBMCs), obtained when the disease was refractory, from a patient treated with antithyroid drugs. The clonotype originates from a female donor with Graves disease. The CDR3 DNA reads as TGTGCCGGCAGTGAGCGACGGAATAGCAATCAGCCCCAGCATTTT. It yields the protein CAGSERRNSNQPQHF.